The present entry profiles one T cell receptor beta chain with its context. Its antigen is not known. This CDR3 spans 15 amino acids. Per germline, CDR1 SNHLY and CDR2 FYNNEI. J lost 4 bases, V lost 5 bases, and 8 bases had no gene match. TCRdb fed the 5' RACE reads into MiXCR, producing one record per CDR3 protein. The sample includes some 92,000 distinct CDR3 sequences, about 27% of them seen just once. This entry comes from a study of CD8 T cells in ankylosing spondylitis. Study-level findings and limits: A TCR beta motif of several highly homologous variants seemed to mark ankylosing spondylitis blood. A CD8+ phenotype characterized the disease-linked clones, which were relatively rare in peripheral blood.

The sequenced sample was blood, either unsorted or a sorted T cell fraction (not recorded which). The V gene is TRBV2, the J gene TRBJ2-3, with TRBD2 identical over 8 bases. This receptor was identified in a male donor with ankylosing spondylitis or in good health (not recorded which). CDR3 protein: CASSSSGMVSDTQYF. The CDR3 nucleotides are TGTGCCAGCAGTAGTAGCGGGATGGTCTCAGATACGCAGTATTTT.